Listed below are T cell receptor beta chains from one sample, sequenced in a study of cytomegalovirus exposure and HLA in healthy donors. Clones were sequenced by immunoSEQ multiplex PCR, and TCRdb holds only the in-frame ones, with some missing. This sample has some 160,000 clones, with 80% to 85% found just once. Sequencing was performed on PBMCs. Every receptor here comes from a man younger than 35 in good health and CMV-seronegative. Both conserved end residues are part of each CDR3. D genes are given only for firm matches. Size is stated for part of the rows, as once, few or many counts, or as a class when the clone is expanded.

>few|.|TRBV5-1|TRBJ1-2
TGCGCCAGCAGCTTGGCCCGGGGTGAGGACTATGGCTACACCTTC
CASSLARGEDYGYTF
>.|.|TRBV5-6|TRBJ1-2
TGTGCCAGCAGCTATTTCGCACAGGGTGTCGGGTATAACTATGGCTACACCTTC
CASSYFAQGVGYNYGYTF
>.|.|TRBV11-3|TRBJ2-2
TGTGCCAGCAGCTCGGTGGGAGGGAACACCGGGGAGCTGTTTTTT
CASSSVGGNTGELFF
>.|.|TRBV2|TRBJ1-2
TGTGCCAGCAGTGAACTGGCCTACTATGGCTACACCTTC
CASSELAYYGYTF
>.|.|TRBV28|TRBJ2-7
TGTGCCAGCAGTTTGACAGGCTCCTTATCCTACGAGCAGTACTTC
CASSLTGSLSYEQYF
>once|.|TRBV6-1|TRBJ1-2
TGTGCCAGCAGTGAAGAGGTGGGGAGGAGGTATGGCTACACCTTC
CASSEEVGRRYGYTF
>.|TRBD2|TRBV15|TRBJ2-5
TGTGCCACCAGCAGAGAAGCGGGAGAGGTCGAGACCCAGTACTTC
CATSREAGEVETQYF
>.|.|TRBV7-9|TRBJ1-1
TGTGCCAGCTGGACGGGACTCAGGAACACTGAAGCTTTCTTT
CASWTGLRNTEAFF
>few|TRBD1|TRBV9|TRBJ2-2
TGTGCCAGCAGCGTAGGCGGACAGGCGGTTCCACGAACCACCGGGGAGCTGTTTTTT
CASSVGGQAVPRTTGELFF
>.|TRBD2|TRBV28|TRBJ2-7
TGTGCCAGCAGTTTACATTGGAGTCTCGGCGGGAGCTACGAGCAGTACTTC
CASSLHWSLGGSYEQYF
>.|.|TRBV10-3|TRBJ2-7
TGTGCCATCAGTGAGTCACACCAGGGCGCCGAGCAGTACTTC
CAISESHQGAEQYF
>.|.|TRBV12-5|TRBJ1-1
TGTGCTAGTGGTTTGGTGGTACACCCGAACACTGAAGCTTTCTTT
CASGLVVHPNTEAFF
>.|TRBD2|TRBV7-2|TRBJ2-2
TGTGCCAGCAGCAGCGGGAGAAACACCGGGGAGCTGCTTTTT
CASSSGRNTGELLF
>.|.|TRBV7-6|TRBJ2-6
TGTGCCAGCAGCTTAGGCGTTTTGTCAGGAGAAGGGGGTTGGGCTGGGGCCAACGTCCTGACTTTC
CASSLGVLSGEGGWAGANVLTF
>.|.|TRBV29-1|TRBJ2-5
TGCAGCGTGCGCTCGGGACTTTTACAAGAGACCCAGTACTTC
CSVRSGLLQETQYF
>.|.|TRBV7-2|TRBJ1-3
TGTGCCAGCAGTGAATTCGGGACAACTGGAAACACCATATATTTT
CASSEFGTTGNTIYF
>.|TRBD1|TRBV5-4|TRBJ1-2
TGTGCCAGCACCTTGACAGGGGTCAACTATGGCTACACCTTC
CASTLTGVNYGYTF
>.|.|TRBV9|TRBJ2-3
TGTGCCAGCAGCGGACAGGGACTAGTCACAGATACGCAGTATTTT
CASSGQGLVTDTQYF
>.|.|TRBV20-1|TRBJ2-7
TGCAGTGCTAGTTCGGAGGGCGAGCAGTACTTC
CSASSEGEQYF
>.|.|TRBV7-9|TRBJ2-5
TGTGCCAGCAGCTTAGCTAAGGGGTACCAAGAGACCCAGTACTTC
CASSLAKGYQETQYF
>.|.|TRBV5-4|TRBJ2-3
TGTGCCAGCAGCTTGCGGTGGGGGGCAGATACGCAGTATTTT
CASSLRWGADTQYF
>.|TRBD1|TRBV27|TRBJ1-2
TGTGCCAGCAAAAAACACGGGACAGCCTATGGCTACACCTTC
CASKKHGTAYGYTF
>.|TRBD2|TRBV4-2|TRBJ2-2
TGTGCCAGCAGCCAAGGGTTACTAGCGGGGGTGGTCGGGGAGCTGTTTTTT
CASSQGLLAGVVGELFF
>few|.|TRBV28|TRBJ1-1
TGTGCCAGCAGAGAGGGGAGGTACACTGAAGCTTTCTTT
CASREGRYTEAFF
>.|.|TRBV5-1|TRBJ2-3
TGCGCCAGCAGCTTGGCCCAGGGCCCTACCACAGATACGCAGTATTTT
CASSLAQGPTTDTQYF
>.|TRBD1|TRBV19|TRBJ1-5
TGTGCCAGTAGTAAGGGACAGGGGAGCAATCAGCCCCAGCATTTT
CASSKGQGSNQPQHF
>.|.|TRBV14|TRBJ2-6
TGTGCCAGCAGCTTTTTGGCCAGGGGCGACGGTGGGGCCAACGTCCTGACTTTC
CASSFLARGDGGANVLTF
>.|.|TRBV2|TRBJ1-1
TGTGCCAGCAGTGAACAATTGAACACTGAAGCTTTCTTT
CASSEQLNTEAFF
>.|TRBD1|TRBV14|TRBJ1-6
TGTGCCAGCAGCCAGGGACAGGGCCCACCCCTCCACTTT
CASSQGQGPPLHF
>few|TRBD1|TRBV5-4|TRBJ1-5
TGTGCCAGCAGCTTGCAGGGGGCGCCGGGTCAGCCCCAGCATTTT
CASSLQGAPGQPQHF
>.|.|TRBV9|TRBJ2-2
TGTGCCAGCAGCGTAGGTGGGCGGAGGACCGGGGAGCTGTTTTTT
CASSVGGRRTGELFF
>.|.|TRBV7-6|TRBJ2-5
TGTGCCAGCAGCTTATTTGTCGGGGGCCAAGAGACCCAGTACTTC
CASSLFVGGQETQYF
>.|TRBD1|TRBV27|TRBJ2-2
TGTGCCAGCAGTGCACGACCGGGTGACAGGGTTCAACTGTTTTTT
CASSARPGDRVQLFF
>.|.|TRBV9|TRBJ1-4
TGTGCCAGCAGCCCACAAGCAACTAATGAAAAACTGTTTTTT
CASSPQATNEKLFF
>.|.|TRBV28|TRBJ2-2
TGTGCCAGCAGGCTGGGAGGAGTAGGGACCGGGGAGCTGTTTTTT
CASRLGGVGTGELFF
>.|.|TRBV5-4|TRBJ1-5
TGTGCCAGCAGCTTACCCGGGGGGACAAGCAATCAGCCCCAGCATTTT
CASSLPGGTSNQPQHF
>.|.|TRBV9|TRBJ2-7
TGTGCCAGCAGCGTGACGGGTTTTTCGACCTACGAGCAGTACTTC
CASSVTGFSTYEQYF
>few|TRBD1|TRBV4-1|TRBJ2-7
TGCGCCAGCAGCCAAGACCCCCTGGGACCTGGACAGGGGGAGTACTTC
CASSQDPLGPGQGEYF
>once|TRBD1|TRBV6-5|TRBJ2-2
TGTGCCAGCAGTTACTTTGGACAGGGCACCGGGGAGCTGTTTTTT
CASSYFGQGTGELFF